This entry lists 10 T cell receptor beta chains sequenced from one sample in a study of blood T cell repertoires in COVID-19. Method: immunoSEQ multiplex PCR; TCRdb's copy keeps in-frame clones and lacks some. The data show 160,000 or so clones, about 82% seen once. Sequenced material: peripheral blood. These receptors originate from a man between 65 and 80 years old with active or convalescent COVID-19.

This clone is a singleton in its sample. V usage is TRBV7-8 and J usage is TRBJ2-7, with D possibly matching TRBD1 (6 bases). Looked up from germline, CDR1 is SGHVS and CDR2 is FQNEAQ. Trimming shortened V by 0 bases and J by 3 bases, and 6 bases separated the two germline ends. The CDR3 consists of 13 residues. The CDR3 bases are TGTGCCAGCAGCTTAGCAGGGGGCTACGAGCAGTACTTC. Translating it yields CASSLAGGYEQYF.

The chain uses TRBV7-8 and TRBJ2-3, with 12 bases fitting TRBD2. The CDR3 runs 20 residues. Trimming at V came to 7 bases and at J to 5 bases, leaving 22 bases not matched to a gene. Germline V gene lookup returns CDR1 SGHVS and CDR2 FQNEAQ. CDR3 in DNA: TGTGCCAGCACCTACAGAGGACTAGCGGGAAGGTGGGGTTTGGGAGATACGCAGTATTTT. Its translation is CASTYRGLAGRWGLGDTQYF. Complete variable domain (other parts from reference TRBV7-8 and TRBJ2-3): GAGVSQSPRYKVAKRGQDVALRCDPISGHVSLFWYQQALGQGPEFLTYFQNEAQLDKSGLPSDRFFAERPEGSVSTLKIQRTQQEDSAVYLCASTYRGLAGRWGLGDTQYFGPGTRLTVL.

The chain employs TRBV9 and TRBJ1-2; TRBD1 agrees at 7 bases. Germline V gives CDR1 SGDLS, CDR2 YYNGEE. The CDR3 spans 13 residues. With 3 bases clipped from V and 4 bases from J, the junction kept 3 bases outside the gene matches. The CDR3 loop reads CASSEAGGYGYTF. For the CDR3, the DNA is TGTGCCAGCAGCGAAGCAGGGGGCTATGGCTACACCTTC.

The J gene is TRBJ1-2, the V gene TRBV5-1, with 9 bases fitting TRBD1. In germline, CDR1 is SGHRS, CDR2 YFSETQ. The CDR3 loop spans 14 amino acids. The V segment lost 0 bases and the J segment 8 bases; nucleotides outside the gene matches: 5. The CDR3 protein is CASSLDGTGNGYTF. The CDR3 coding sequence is TGCGCCAGCAGCTTGGACGGGACAGGGAACGGCTACACCTTC. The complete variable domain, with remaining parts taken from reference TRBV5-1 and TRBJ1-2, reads KAGVTQTPRYLIKTRGQQVTLSCSPISGHRSVSWYQQTPGQGLQFLFEYFSETQRNKGNFPGRFSGRQFSNSRSEMNVSTLELGDSALYLCASSLDGTGNGYTFGSGTRLTVV.

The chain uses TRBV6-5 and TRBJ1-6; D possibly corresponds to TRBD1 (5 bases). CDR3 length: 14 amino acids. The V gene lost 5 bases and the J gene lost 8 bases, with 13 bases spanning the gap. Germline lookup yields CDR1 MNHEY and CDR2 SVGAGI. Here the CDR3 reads CASSPPGGHSPLHF. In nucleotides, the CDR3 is TGTGCCAGCAGTCCCCCCGGGGGACATTCACCCCTCCACTTT.

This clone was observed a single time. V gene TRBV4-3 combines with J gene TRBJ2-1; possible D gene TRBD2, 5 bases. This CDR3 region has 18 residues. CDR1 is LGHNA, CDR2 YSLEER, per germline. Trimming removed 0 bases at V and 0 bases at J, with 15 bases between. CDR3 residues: CASSQDIGGTSSYNEQFF. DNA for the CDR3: TGCGCCAGCAGCCAAGATATCGGAGGAACGAGCTCCTACAATGAGCAGTTCTTC.

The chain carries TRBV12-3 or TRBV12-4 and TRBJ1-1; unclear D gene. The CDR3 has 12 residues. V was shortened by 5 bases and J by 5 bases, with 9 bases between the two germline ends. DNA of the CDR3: TGTGCCAGCAGTACCCGGTGGACTGAAGCTTTCTTT. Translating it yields CASSTRWTEAFF.

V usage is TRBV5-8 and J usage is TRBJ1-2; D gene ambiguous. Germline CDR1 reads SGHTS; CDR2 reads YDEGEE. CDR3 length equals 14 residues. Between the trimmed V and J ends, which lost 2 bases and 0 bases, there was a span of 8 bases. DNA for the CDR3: TGTGCCAGCAGCTTAGCCAACGCTAACTATGGCTACACCTTC. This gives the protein CASSLANANYGYTF.

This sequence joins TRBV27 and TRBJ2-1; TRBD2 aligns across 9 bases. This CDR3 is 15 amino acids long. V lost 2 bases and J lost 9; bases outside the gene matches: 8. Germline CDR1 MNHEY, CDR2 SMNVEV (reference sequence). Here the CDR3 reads CASSLGSGRGGEQFF. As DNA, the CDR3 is TGTGCCAGCAGTTTAGGTAGCGGGAGAGGGGGTGAGCAGTTCTTC.

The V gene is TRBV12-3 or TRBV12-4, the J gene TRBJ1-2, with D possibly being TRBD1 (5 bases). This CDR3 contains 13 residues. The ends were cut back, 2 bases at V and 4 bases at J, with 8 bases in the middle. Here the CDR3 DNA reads TGTGCCAGCAGTTTACAGGGTAGCTATGGCTACACCTTC. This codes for CASSLQGSYGYTF.